This TCR beta chain was identified in a study of T cell repertoires in cytomegalovirus infection. TCRdb independently ran MiXCR on the reads; one entry per CDR3 protein. The sample has under 300,000 distinct CDR3 sequences, over 9% seen once. Concerning this clonotype itself: The antigen is undetermined. A much larger clone differs by one base, so this may be a read error.

The CDR3 consists of 14 residues. Germline lookup yields CDR1 MNHEY and CDR2 SVGEGT. Trimming removed 11 bases from V and 8 bases from J, with 24 bases in between. Regarding the study as a whole: In two of eight donors, the top clonotype was HLA-C-restricted CMV-specific.

The sequenced sample was PBMCs. The J gene is TRBJ1-2, the V gene TRBV6-2 or TRBV6-3; D may be TRBD1 (5 bases). The source of this sequence is a human donor in good health (CMV status not recorded). Some clones in this sample may be carry-over from other donors' samples. The CDR3 is CARTHDSYPMGYTF. CDR3 coding DNA: TGTGCCCGCACCCACGACAGCTATCCTATGGGCTACACCTTC.